The 28 T cell receptor beta chains given below trace back to one sample, sequenced in a study of T cells after yellow fever vaccination. MiXCR, applied by TCRdb to the 5' RACE reads, yields one record per CDR3 protein. The sample consists of some 160,000 distinct CDR3 sequences, less than 9% of them appearing once. The sequenced sample was CD4+ T cells sorted from PBMCs, obtained around 5 days after the first yellow fever vaccination. The receptors stem from a man younger than 35 who received the YFV17D yellow fever vaccine.

This chain links TRBV12-3 or TRBV12-4 with TRBJ2-7; 7 positions match TRBD1. There are 14 residues in the CDR3. Unmatched junction bases numbered 10, after V lost 6 bases and J lost 5 bases. CDR3 sequence (DNA): TGTGCCAGCAGACTTGACAGGGTATTCCACGAGCAGTACTTC. Protein sequence: CASRLDRVFHEQYF.

This clonotype was found a few times. The chain links TRBV5-1 to TRBJ2-2; perhaps D is TRBD1 or TRBD2 (5 bases each). The CDR3 runs to 14 residues. CDR1 SGHRS and CDR2 YFSETQ come from the germline V gene. Trimming stripped 7 bases from V and 3 bases from J, with 13 bases between. CDR3 nucleotides: TGCGCCAGCGGGGGACGGACTTACACCGGGGAGCTGTTTTTT. Translation gives CASGGRTYTGELFF.

This clonotype was found a few times. This chain joins TRBV10-3 and TRBJ1-3; D possibly corresponds to TRBD1 (6 bases). The CDR3 is 15 amino acids. The germline V gene encodes CDR1 ENHRY and CDR2 SYGVKD. Trimming stripped 5 bases from V and 4 bases from J, with 15 bases between. This chain's CDR3 is CAISSQQGTGNTIYF. CDR3 DNA sequence: TGTGCCATCAGTTCCCAACAGGGTACGGGAAACACCATATATTTT.

The V and J genes are TRBV28 and TRBJ2-5; 9 bases are shared with TRBD1. Unmatched junction bases numbered 10, after V lost 6 bases and J lost 5 bases. Germline loops: CDR1 MDHEN, CDR2 SYDVKM. This CDR3 has 15 amino acids. The CDR3 reads CASRGGGQGRETQYF. Here the CDR3 DNA reads TGTGCCAGCAGGGGGGGGGGACAGGGACGCGAGACCCAGTACTTC.

This clonotype has just a few counts. The J gene is TRBJ2-1, the V gene TRBV23-1; 7 bases line up with TRBD1. TRBV23-1 is noted as an ORF with a role that remains uncertain. This CDR3 region has 17 residues. The V gene end was trimmed by 8 bases and the J gene end by 10 bases; junction bases not matched to a gene: 23. The CDR3 loop is CASDLESKTGTRKEQFF. For the CDR3, the DNA is TGCGCCAGCGATTTAGAATCAAAGACAGGGACAAGAAAGGAGCAGTTCTTC.

This chain joins TRBV7-3 and TRBJ2-1; tentative D call: TRBD1 (6 bases). Germline CDR1 SGHTA, CDR2 FQGTGA. V was shortened by 5 bases and J by 4 bases, with 12 bases between the two germline ends. This CDR3 has 14 amino acids. CDR3 region: CASSPGQYYNEQFF. The CDR3 coding sequence is TGTGCCAGCAGCCCCGGACAGTATTACAATGAGCAGTTCTTC.

This clonotype occurred many times. The rearrangement uses TRBV4-3 and TRBJ1-2; maybe TRBD1 (5 bases). Trimming shortened V by 0 bases and J by 3 bases, and 14 bases separated the two germline ends. The CDR3 runs to 16 residues. CDR1 and CDR2 from the germline V gene are LGHNA and YSLEER. CDR3 DNA sequence: TGCGCCAGCAGCCAAGATCTGGGGGACTTTGACTATGGCTACACCTTC. This encodes CASSQDLGDFDYGYTF.

This clonotype has only a few counts. The chain has TRBV14 and TRBJ1-5; no reliable D call. V shed 4 bases and J shed 4 bases, with 11 bases lying between them. The CDR3 loop spans 14 amino acids. Germline CDR1 and CDR2: SGHDN and FVKESK. The CDR3 coding sequence is TGTGCCAGCAGCCCAACCGACTGGAATCAGCCCCAGCATTTT. The encoded protein is CASSPTDWNQPQHF. The full variable domain, in which reference TRBV14 and TRBJ1-5 provide the parts outside the CDR3, is EAGVTQFPSHSVIEKGQTVTLRCDPISGHDNLYWYRRVMGKEIKFLLHFVKESKQDESGMPNNRFLAERTGGTYSTLKVQPAELEDSGVYFCASSPTDWNQPQHFGDGTRLSIL.

The table lists this clonotype with many counts. The chain joins TRBV6-4 to TRBJ2-5; 9 bases are a match to TRBD2. With V trimmed by 7 bases and J by 2 bases, 8 bases remained unmatched. The germline V gene encodes CDR1 MRHNA and CDR2 SNTAGT. This CDR3 has 15 amino acids. CDR3 loop: CASIVASGAQETQYF. For the CDR3, the DNA is TGTGCCAGCATCGTGGCTAGCGGGGCGCAAGAGACCCAGTACTTC.

This clonotype was counted between two and nine times. The chain links TRBV10-3 to TRBJ2-7, with D possibly called TRBD1 or TRBD2 (5 bases each). Germline V CDR1 and CDR2: ENHRY, SYGVKD. The germline V and J ends were trimmed by 0 bases and 2 bases, with 8 bases remaining between them. This CDR3 contains 14 residues. CDR3 amino acids: CAISESRDPYEQYF. The CDR3 nucleotides read TGTGCCATCAGTGAGTCACGGGACCCCTACGAGCAGTACTTC.

In this sample, this clonotype turned up many times. This chain links TRBV15 with TRBJ2-1; TRBD2 is a possible D gene (5 bases). Germline lookup yields CDR1 LNHNV and CDR2 YYDKDF (reference sequence). The V and J ends lost 4 bases and 7 bases respectively, with 11 bases between them. The CDR3 sequence is 13 residues long. CDR3 loop: CATSTDPGNEQFF. Written as DNA, the CDR3 is TGTGCCACCAGCACAGACCCGGGGAATGAGCAGTTCTTC. Together with reference TRBV15 and TRBJ2-1, the CDR3 gives the full variable domain: DAMVIQNPRYQVTQFGKPVTLSCSQTLNHNVMYWYQQKSSQAPKLLFHYYDKDFNNEADTPDNFQSRRPNTSFCFLDIRSPGLGDTAMYLCATSTDPGNEQFFGPGTRLTVL.

Concerning this clonotype: It may be a read error: a sequence one base away is much more abundant. In DNA, the CDR3 is TGCGCCAGCAGTGGGCTAGCGGGGCCATACAACGGGGAGCTGTTTTTT. Its protein product is CASSGLAGPYNGELFF. The J gene is TRBJ2-2, the V gene TRBV10-1, with 9 bases lining up with TRBD2. From germline, CDR1 is WNHNN and CDR2 SYGVQD (reference sequence). V shed 4 bases and J 7 bases; nucleotides not matched to a gene: 10. The CDR3 has 16 amino acids.

This clonotype was counted ten times or more. The V and J genes are TRBV3-1 and TRBJ2-5; 8 nucleotides align to TRBD2. The CDR3 runs to 15 residues. Per the germline V gene, CDR1 is LGHDT and CDR2 is YNNKEL (reference sequence). V trimming: 4 bases; J trimming: 5 bases; junction bases outside the gene matches: 9. The CDR3 here is CASSPLSGGPETQYF. CDR3 DNA sequence: TGTGCCAGCAGCCCCCTATCGGGGGGGCCCGAGACCCAGTACTTC.

The table lists this clonotype with many counts. The V call is TRBV7-2, the J call TRBJ2-5, with D unresolved. The CDR3 extends over 14 amino acids. V was cut by 4 bases and J by 2 bases, with 11 bases left in between. Germline lookup yields CDR1 SGHTA and CDR2 FQGNSA. Here the CDR3 DNA reads TGTGCCAGCAGCTCGTCGGGTACTCAAGAGACCCAGTACTTC. Translating gives CASSSSGTQETQYF.

In its sample, this clonotype was seen many times. V usage is TRBV12-3 or TRBV12-4 and J usage is TRBJ1-5; D remains ambiguous. This CDR3 has 11 amino acids. V lost 8 bases and J lost 9, with 11 bases in between. CDR3 in DNA: TGTGCCAGCTGTTCCGTGGGGCCCCAGCATTTT. Residues: CASCSVGPQHF.

This sequence joins TRBV7-2 and TRBJ2-3; weak D call: TRBD2 (5 bases). The CDR3 sequence is 15 residues long. Germline V gene data show CDR1 as SGHTA and CDR2 as FQGNSA. Deletions cut 1 base from V and 7 bases from J, with 15 bases between. The CDR3 region is CASSLVSGMLNTQYF. As DNA, the CDR3 is TGTGCCAGCAGCTTAGTTTCGGGGATGCTCAATACGCAGTATTTT.

This clonotype was seen many times. The CDR3 loop is CASSLDGPYGYTF. The CDR3 region has the DNA TGCGCCAGCAGCTTGGACGGCCCCTATGGCTACACCTTC. The chain links TRBV5-1 to TRBJ1-2; D not certain. The germline CDR1 and CDR2 sequences are SGHRS and YFSETQ. Trimming stripped 0 bases from V and 4 bases from J, with 7 bases between. The CDR3 has 13 residues.

The CDR3 DNA is TGTGCCAGCAGCGCTGGGACAGGGAGGTACAATGAGCAGTTCTTC. Translation gives CASSAGTGRYNEQFF. The rearrangement links TRBV7-2 to TRBJ2-1; TRBD1 agrees at 9 bases. CDR1 and CDR2 from the germline V gene are SGHTA and FQGNSA. This CDR3 comprises 15 residues. Unmatched junction bases numbered 6, after V lost 5 bases and J lost 4 bases. Full variable domain (rest looked up from reference TRBV7-2 and TRBJ2-1): GAGVSQSPSNKVTEKGKDVELRCDPISGHTALYWYRQSLGQGLEFLIYFQGNSAPDKSGLPSDRFSAERTGGSVSTLTIQRTQQEDSAVYLCASSAGTGRYNEQFFGPGTRLTVL.

In its sample, this clonotype was seen many times. The chain has TRBV6-5 and TRBJ2-3, with unresolved D. CDR1 is MNHEY, CDR2 SVGAGI, per germline. Between the trimmed V and J ends, which lost 1 base and 6 bases, there was a span of 8 bases. CDR3 length: 13 residues. In DNA, the CDR3 is TGTGCCAGCAGTTACTTTGCACGCGATACGCAGTATTTT. Translated: CASSYFARDTQYF.

This clonotype has a count of ten or more. The chain has TRBV12-3 or TRBV12-4 and TRBJ1-2; no definite D call. CDR3 length: 12 amino acids. Between the trimmed V and J ends, which lost 0 bases and 10 bases, there was a span of 9 bases. CDR3 in amino acids: CASSLADGDYTF. The DNA for the CDR3 is TGTGCCAGCAGTTTAGCGGATGGGGACTACACCTTC.

This clonotype has just a few counts. This chain links TRBV9 with TRBJ2-7, with D perhaps matching TRBD1 (5 bases). The germline V gene has CDR1 SGDLS and CDR2 YYNGEE. Trimming removed 0 bases from V and 1 base from J, with 11 bases in between. CDR3 length: 15 amino acids. CDR3 region: CASSVVGDTSYEQYF. The CDR3 region has the DNA TGTGCCAGCAGCGTAGTAGGGGATACATCCTACGAGCAGTACTTC.

The sample holds a few counts of this clonotype. This rearrangement joins TRBV7-2 to TRBJ2-1; D is unresolved. CDR3 length: 14 amino acids. V shed 5 bases and J shed 6 bases, with 14 bases lying between them. Germline V gives CDR1 SGHTA, CDR2 FQGNSA. This chain's CDR3 is CASSPLRLGNEQFF. CDR3 nucleotides: TGTGCCAGCAGCCCGCTAAGGTTGGGCAATGAGCAGTTCTTC.

The rearrangement uses TRBV7-3 and TRBJ2-1; TRBD2 is a possible D gene (6 bases). V lost 3 bases, J lost 10 bases, and 7 bases lay in between. This CDR3 is built from 11 residues. Per the germline V gene, CDR1 is SGHTA and CDR2 is FQGTGA. CDR3 nucleotides: TGTGCCAGCAGCTTTGGGGGGGAGCAGTTCTTC. This sequence encodes CASSFGGEQFF.

This clonotype appeared many times. This sequence joins TRBV7-9 and TRBJ1-1; D is perhaps TRBD1 (5 bases). CDR1 is SEHNR, CDR2 FQNEAQ, per germline (reference sequence). With 4 bases removed from V and 6 bases from J, the gap between germline ends came to 15 bases. This CDR3 comprises 14 residues. In nucleotides, the CDR3 is TGTGCCAGCAGCTCCTATCCCGGGGACGCTGAAGCTTTCTTT. Translation: CASSSYPGDAEAFF.

In this sample, this clonotype turned up many times. The chain couples TRBV20-1 to TRBJ1-6; a weak D match, TRBD1 (5 bases). CDR3 length equals 14 residues. Trimming cost V 0 bases and J 7 bases, with 10 bases left between them. Germline CDR1 is DFQATT and CDR2 is SNEGSKA (reference sequence). The CDR3 DNA follows: TGCAGTGCTAGAGAATGGCAGGGAAATTCACCCCTCCACTTT. It codes for CSAREWQGNSPLHF.

This clonotype was recorded many times. The chain employs TRBV5-1 and TRBJ2-6, with a weak D call TRBD1 (6 bases). CDR1 and CDR2 (germline): SGHRS, YFSETQ. With 2 bases removed from V and 3 bases from J, the gap between germline ends came to 12 bases. This CDR3 is 16 amino acids long. As DNA, the CDR3 is TGCGCCAGCAGCTTCCAGGGGAAGAATGGGGCCAACGTCCTGACTTTC. It yields the protein CASSFQGKNGANVLTF.

This clonotype was recorded at least ten times. The gene calls are TRBV9 and TRBJ1-5, with no clear D. The V end was cut by 1 base, the J end by 3 bases, with 11 bases between. This CDR3 region has 15 residues. In germline, CDR1 is SGDLS, CDR2 YYNGEE. The CDR3: CASSVSEDSNQPQHF. The CDR3 nucleotides are TGTGCCAGCAGCGTATCGGAAGACTCCAATCAGCCCCAGCATTTT.

This chain connects TRBV18 to TRBJ2-7; 10 bases agree with TRBD2. The germline CDR1 and CDR2 sequences are KGHSH and LQKENI. Losses at the gene ends were 2 bases for V and 2 bases for J; bases not matched to a gene: 3. The CDR3 consists of 15 residues. CDR3 coding DNA: TGTGCCAGCTCACCAATAGCGGGGGGAACCTACGAGCAGTACTTC. This encodes CASSPIAGGTYEQYF.